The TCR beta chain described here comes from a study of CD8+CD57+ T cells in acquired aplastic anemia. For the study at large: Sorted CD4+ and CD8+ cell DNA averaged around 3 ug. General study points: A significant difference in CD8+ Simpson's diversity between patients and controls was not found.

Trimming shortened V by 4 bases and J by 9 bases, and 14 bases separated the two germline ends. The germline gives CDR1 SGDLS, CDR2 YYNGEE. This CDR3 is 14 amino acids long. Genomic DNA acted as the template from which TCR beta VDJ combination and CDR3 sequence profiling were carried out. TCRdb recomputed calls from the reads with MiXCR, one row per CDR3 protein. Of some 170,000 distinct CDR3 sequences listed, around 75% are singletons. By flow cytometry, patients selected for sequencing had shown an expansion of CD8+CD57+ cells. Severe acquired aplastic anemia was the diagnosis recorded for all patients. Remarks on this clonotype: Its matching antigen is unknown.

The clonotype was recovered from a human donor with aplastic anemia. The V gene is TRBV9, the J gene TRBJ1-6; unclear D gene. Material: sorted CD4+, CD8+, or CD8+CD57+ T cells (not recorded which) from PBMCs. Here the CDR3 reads CASSTAAAGSPLHF. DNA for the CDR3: TGTGCCAGCAGCACAGCAGCGGCTGGTTCACCCCTCCACTTT.